The 13 T cell receptor beta chains below all came from one sample that was sequenced in a study of tumor and adjacent non-tumor tissue in lung cancer. This sample's RNA came from whole unsorted tissue. More than 3 cm separated this lung sample from the edge of the tumor. Three rounds of nested PCR, following a modified ARM-PCR protocol, produced the TCRbeta library. TCRdb re-called the multiplex PCR reads with MiXCR, one entry per CDR3 protein. The data show about 98,000 distinct CDR3 sequences, roughly 80% seen once. Specimen: distant non-tumor lung tissue. These receptors all stem from a man aged 55 to 70 with small cell lung cancer.

On this clonotype itself: Germline and junction disagree at one end, which may indicate a read error. This chain links TRBV10-2 with TRBJ2-2; TRBD2 might be the D (6 bases). From germline, CDR1 is WSHSY and CDR2 SAAADI. This CDR3 has 16 amino acids. The CDR3 sequence: CASRGGELANTGEPFF. The CDR3 region has the DNA TGCGCCAGCCGTGGAGGGGAATTAGCGAACACTGGGGAGCCGTTTTTT.

This clonotype was observed many times. V is TRBV10-3 and J is TRBJ2-1, with D tentatively TRBD1 or TRBD2 (5 bases each). Germline values: CDR1 ENHRY, CDR2 SYGVKD. Trimming shortened V by 3 bases and J by 8 bases, and 20 bases separated the two germline ends. CDR3 length equals 16 residues. Here the CDR3 reads CAISDDFGGKLDEQFF. The DNA for the CDR3 is TGTGCCATCAGTGACGATTTTGGGGGAAAGCTAGATGAGCAGTTCTTC.

As concerns this clonotype: Since a much larger clone is just one base distant, this may be a read error. The chain's CDR3 is CASSLTDGKAGNEQFF. The CDR3 region has the DNA TGTGCCAGCAGTTTAACAGACGGGAAGGCGGGCAATGAGCAGTTCTTC. The gene calls are TRBV7-3 and TRBJ2-1; maybe TRBD2 (5 bases). CDR3 size: 16 residues. Germline loops: CDR1 SGHTA, CDR2 FQGTGA.

As for this clonotype: No conserved phenylalanine or tryptophan is present at the end of the CDR3, so a read error is the likely explanation. No DNA is shown, since the ends of the CDR3 on it are uncertain; the CDR3 is the one TCRdb lists. The chain joins TRBV5-1 to TRBJ2-7. The CDR3 is 14 residues long, ends included. The germline V gene encodes CDR1 SGHRS and CDR2 YFSETQ. The CDR3 sequence is CASSLVLSSYEPYL.

As for this clonotype: A much bigger clone sits one base away, suggesting this may be a read error. The J gene is TRBJ2-1, the V gene TRBV6-1, with a tentative D call TRBD1 (6 bases). This CDR3 comprises 12 residues. CDR1 and CDR2 from the germline V gene are MNHNS and SASEGT. The CDR3 loop is CTSNGQTGMRFF. As DNA, the CDR3 is TGTACCAGCAACGGACAGACGGGGATGCGGTTCTTC.

Details on this clonotype: A much larger clone is a single base away; this may be a read error. The chain couples TRBV6-4 to TRBJ2-1; TRBD1 is a possible D gene (5 bases). CDR3 size: 13 residues. Trimming left V 6 bases short and J 8 bases short, with 14 bases between. Germline CDR1 MRHNA, CDR2 SNTAGT. The CDR3 loop is CASSKQEWDEQFF. CDR3 coding DNA: TGTGCCAGCAGCAAACAGGAGTGGGATGAGCAGTTCTTC.

Of note for this clonotype: Compared with germline, one end of the junction differs, possibly owing to a read error. The chain links TRBV12-3 or TRBV12-4 to TRBJ2-2; no clear D gene. CDR3 size: 15 residues. The CDR3 sequence is CASSFPGIDTGELFF. For the CDR3, the DNA is TGTGCCAGTAGTTTCCCTGGGATAGACACCGGGGAGCTGTTTTTT.

Remarks on this clonotype: At one end, the junction sequence differs from germline, possibly due to a read error. V and J are TRBV12-3 or TRBV12-4 and TRBJ1-6; no clear D. The CDR3 totals 15 residues. CDR3 coding DNA: TGTGCCAGTAGTTCCGCGAACAGCTTCAATTCACCCCTCCACTTT. Protein product: CASSSANSFNSPLHF.

In the case of this clonotype: Compared with germline, one end of the junction differs, possibly owing to a read error. V gene TRBV6-1 combines with J gene TRBJ1-1; D not resolved. Per germline, CDR1 MNHNS and CDR2 SASEGT. The length of the CDR3 is 15 residues. The CDR3 bases are TGTACCAGCAGACTGGACCTGGTTATGAACACTGAAGCTTTCTTT. Its protein product is CTSRLDLVMNTEAFF.

Only one count was recorded for this clonotype. This may be a read error, as it is one base from a much larger clone. This rearrangement joins TRBV7-8 to TRBJ2-7; D is possibly TRBD2 (6 bases). The length of the CDR3 is 14 residues. V was trimmed by 2 bases and J by 5 bases, leaving 13 bases between them. The germline CDR1 and CDR2 sequences are SGHVS and FQNEAQ. The CDR3 DNA reads as TGTGCCAGCAGCTTAAGGTTGCAGCGGGACGAGCAGTACTTC. This sequence encodes CASSLRLQRDEQYF.

This chain links TRBV6-2 or TRBV6-3 with TRBJ2-3; the D is unclear. Germline V gives CDR1 MNHEY, CDR2 SVGEGT. This CDR3 is built from 13 residues. V was clipped by 7 bases and J by 8 bases, with 16 bases between them. The CDR3 loop is CASKAGLIVTQYF. The CDR3 nucleotides are TGTGCCAGCAAAGCCGGCCTCATAGTTACGCAGTATTTT.

The chain employs TRBV6-6 and TRBJ1-1, with 8 bases that match TRBD1. Trimming at V came to 6 bases and at J to 6 bases, leaving 9 bases not matched to a gene. This CDR3 comprises 14 residues. The germline gives CDR1 MNHNY, CDR2 SVGAGI (reference sequence). The CDR3 sequence: CASSTGQGISEAFF. The CDR3 DNA reads TGTGCCAGCAGCACAGGACAGGGAATATCTGAAGCTTTCTTT.

The chain recombines TRBV11-3 with TRBJ2-1, with TRBD2 identical over 16 bases. Germline V gives CDR1 SGHNT, CDR2 YENEEA. J was trimmed by 9 bases and V by 0 bases; bases with no gene match: 8. This CDR3 is 18 amino acids long. The CDR3 DNA reads as TGTGCCAGCAGCTTAGATGGGATGGGACTAGCGGGGGGGGGTGAGCAGTTCTTC. It is translated as CASSLDGMGLAGGGEQFF.